This T cell receptor (beta chain) was obtained from a study of T cell repertoires in cytomegalovirus infection. Overall study: Both recently identified HLA-C-restricted and well-studied HLA-B-restricted CMV epitopes were used in the study. Shared public TCR beta signatures pointed to both CMV infection and a matching HLA type. The study, taken as a whole, reports: Based on cumulative public TCR beta family frequency, carriers of CMV plus the relevant HLA were identified. CMV-specific TCR beta clonotypes restricted by HLA-C were the ones dominating the ex vivo response.

The germline V and J ends were trimmed by 1 base and 12 bases, with 13 bases remaining between them. The CDR3 totals 13 residues. In germline, CDR1 is SGHTA, CDR2 FQGNSA. This clonotype has a count of ten or more. Its antigen is undetermined. From the reads, TCRdb called clonotypes with MiXCR, one entry per CDR3 protein. The sample has 370,000 or so distinct CDR3 sequences, roughly 34% seen once. The sequence derives from a human donor in good health (CMV status not recorded). Some clones in this sample may be carry-over from other donors' samples. J is TRBJ2-1 and V is TRBV7-2; D call uncertain. Sample: cultured PBMCs, taken from culture after CMV antigen stimulation. CDR3 amino acids: CASSLETPTPQFF. The CDR3 DNA reads as TGTGCCAGCAGCTTAGAAACTCCTACCCCGCAGTTCTTC.